This T cell receptor (beta chain) was sequenced during a study of blood T cell repertoires in COVID-19 (dated by TCRdb to the early 2020s). With regard to the full study: Samples from collaborators originated in the United States, Italy and Spain and spanned both the acute and convalescent phases of COVID-19. The repertoires were released in a freely available public database meant as a resource for research on the immune response to SARS-CoV-2. HLA class I and class II types, where available, came from metadata supplied by the sample provider rather than from assay-based typing. Subjects who had been exposed to COVID-19, were actively infected with it, or had recovered from it provided the deeply sampled blood TCRbeta repertoires that made up the dataset. Sample metadata almost always included a de-identified subject ID, COVID-19 status, age in years and sex. Samples came from the ongoing ImmuneRACE study (first 160 participants) plus 1,254 subjects from 6 global collaborators. The prospective study material was composed of cDNA or gDNA derived from T cells, B-cell-depleted T cells, or PBMCs. Here is what the overall study found, with its caveats: The amount of clinical and demographic metadata varied by source and participant and was provided uncurated.

In the prospective study, participants were roughly 18 to 90 years old, resided in under 30 geographic areas of the United States, and were enrolled through a virtual design. In the prospective study, participants were assigned to cohorts based on the clinical history participants reported in a screening survey and a study questionnaire. A participant counted as exposed if, within 2 weeks of entering the study, that participant had been in contact with someone who had a PCR-confirmed or clinician-diagnosed COVID-19 case. In the prospective study, mobile phlebotomists collected whole blood, serum and a nasopharyngeal or oropharyngeal swab from each participant. Participants in the prospective study had the option to provide additional blood draws and questionnaires over a roughly two-month period. Blood samples from the prospective study were shipped frozen or at room temperature prior to DNA extraction.

Looking up the germline V gene (reference sequence) yields CDR1 SGHNT and CDR2 YYREEE. The junction shows trimming of 5 bases on V and 5 bases on J, plus 19 bases between the germline ends. Counted from cysteine to phenylalanine, this CDR3 has 16 amino acids. Only the CDR3 part of the read is kept: 48 bases, read in frame from the first base. Comment on this clone: The antigen it binds to is not known. Per-base qualities were not stored, and no clone one base away is much larger.

TCRbeta CDR3 regions were amplified from genomic DNA by means of the immunoSEQ Assay, a bias-controlled multiplex PCR. The authors' analysis ran thus. Nucleated cell counts per sample were estimated from amplification of reference gene primers within the assay. Sequence reads were collapsed and filtered to measure the absolute abundance of every unique TCRbeta CDR3 rearrangement. Productive Simpson clonality was computed per sample as the square root of Simpson's diversity index over productive rearrangements. In TCRdb, the immuneACCESS table is reduced to in-frame sequences with V and J assigned. These tables do not hold every clone; where another copy was compared, an unresolved V gene accounts for under half, and the others remain unexplained. D and trimming were read from the DNA, whereas the V and J calls and clone size are those reported in that table. Present in this sample are around 250,000 clones, around 93% of which were seen just once. 2.8% of the sample is held by the ten biggest clonotypes.

The sample taken for sequencing was PBMCs or T cells enriched from blood (not recorded which). The chain uses TRBV5-4 and TRBJ2-2; TRBD1 is perhaps the D gene, given 6 matching bases. This TCR was sampled from a man between 40 and 49 years old who had been exposed to COVID-19. The CDR3 is CASSLPGQGATGELFF. Here is the DNA: TGTGCCAGCAGTTTACCGGGACAAGGAGCAACCGGGGAGCTGTTTTTT.